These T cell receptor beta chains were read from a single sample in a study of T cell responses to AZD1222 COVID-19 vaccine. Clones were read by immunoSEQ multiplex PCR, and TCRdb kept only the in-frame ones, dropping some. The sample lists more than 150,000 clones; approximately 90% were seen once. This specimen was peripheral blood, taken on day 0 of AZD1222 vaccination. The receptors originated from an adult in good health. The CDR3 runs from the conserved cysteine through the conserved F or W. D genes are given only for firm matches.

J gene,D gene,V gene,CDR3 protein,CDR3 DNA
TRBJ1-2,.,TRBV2,CASSVDRHLRGYTF,TGTGCCAGCAGCGTCGACAGGCACCTGAGGGGCTACACCTTC
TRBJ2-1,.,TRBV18,CASSSFQGRWGNEQFF,TGTGCCAGCTCATCATTCCAGGGTCGTTGGGGGAATGAGCAGTTCTTC
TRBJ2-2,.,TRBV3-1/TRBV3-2,CASRPRMTGNTGELFF,TGTGCCAGCAGACCCCGAATGACAGGGAACACCGGGGAGCTGTTTTTT
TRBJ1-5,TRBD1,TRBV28,CASTRTGTVQPQHF,TGTGCCAGCACCCGGACAGGGACGGTGCAGCCCCAGCATTTT
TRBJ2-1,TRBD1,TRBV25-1,CASNRQGANEQFF,TGTGCCAGCAACCGACAGGGGGCGAATGAGCAGTTCTTC
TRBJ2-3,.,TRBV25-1,CASSDRPGLPADTQYF,TGTGCCAGCAGTGATAGGCCGGGACTCCCGGCAGATACGCAGTATTTT
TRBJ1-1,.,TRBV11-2,CASSFSRGGITEAFF,TGTGCCAGCAGCTTTAGTAGGGGGGGGATCACTGAAGCTTTCTTT
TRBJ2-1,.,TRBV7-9,CASSLDLVASGEQFF,TGTGCCAGCAGCTTAGATTTAGTGGCGTCGGGTGAGCAGTTCTTC
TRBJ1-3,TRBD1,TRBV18,CASSLDRGPSGNTIYF,TGTGCCAGCTCACTGGACAGGGGGCCCTCTGGAAACACCATATATTTT
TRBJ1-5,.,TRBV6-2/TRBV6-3,CASSVPGASNQPQHF,TGTGCCAGCAGTGTACCAGGAGCCAGCAATCAGCCCCAGCATTTT
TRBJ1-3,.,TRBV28,CASSRGGSRSGNTIYF,TGTGCCAGCAGTCGGGGGGGCAGCCGCTCTGGAAACACCATATATTTT
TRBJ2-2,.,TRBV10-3,CAISETGADTGELFF,TGTGCCATCAGTGAAACGGGGGCTGACACCGGGGAGCTGTTTTTT
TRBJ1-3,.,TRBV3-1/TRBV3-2,CASSQGSRGNTIYF,TGTGCCAGCAGCCAAGGGAGCCGTGGAAACACCATATATTTT
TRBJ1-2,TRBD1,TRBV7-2,CASSLGDRFRGYTF,TGTGCCAGCAGCTTAGGGGACAGGTTTAGGGGCTACACCTTC
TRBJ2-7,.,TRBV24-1,CATSDGSGLYEQYF,TGTGCCACCAGTGATGGGTCAGGGTTGTACGAGCAGTACTTC
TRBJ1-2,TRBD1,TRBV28,CASRTGTAYGYTF,TGTGCCAGCAGGACCGGGACAGCCTATGGCTACACCTTC
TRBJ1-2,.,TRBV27,CASRTTGTTDGYTF,TGTGCCAGCAGAACAACCGGGACAACAGATGGCTACACCTTC
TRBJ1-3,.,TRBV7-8,CASRLGPSGNTIYF,TGTGCCAGCAGACTCGGTCCTTCTGGAAACACCATATATTTT
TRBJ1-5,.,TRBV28,CASRGNQPQHF,TGTGCCAGCAGGGGGAATCAGCCCCAGCATTTT
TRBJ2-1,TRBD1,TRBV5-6,CASSLAGQGSYNEQFF,TGTGCCAGCAGCTTGGCGGGACAGGGCTCCTACAATGAGCAGTTCTTC